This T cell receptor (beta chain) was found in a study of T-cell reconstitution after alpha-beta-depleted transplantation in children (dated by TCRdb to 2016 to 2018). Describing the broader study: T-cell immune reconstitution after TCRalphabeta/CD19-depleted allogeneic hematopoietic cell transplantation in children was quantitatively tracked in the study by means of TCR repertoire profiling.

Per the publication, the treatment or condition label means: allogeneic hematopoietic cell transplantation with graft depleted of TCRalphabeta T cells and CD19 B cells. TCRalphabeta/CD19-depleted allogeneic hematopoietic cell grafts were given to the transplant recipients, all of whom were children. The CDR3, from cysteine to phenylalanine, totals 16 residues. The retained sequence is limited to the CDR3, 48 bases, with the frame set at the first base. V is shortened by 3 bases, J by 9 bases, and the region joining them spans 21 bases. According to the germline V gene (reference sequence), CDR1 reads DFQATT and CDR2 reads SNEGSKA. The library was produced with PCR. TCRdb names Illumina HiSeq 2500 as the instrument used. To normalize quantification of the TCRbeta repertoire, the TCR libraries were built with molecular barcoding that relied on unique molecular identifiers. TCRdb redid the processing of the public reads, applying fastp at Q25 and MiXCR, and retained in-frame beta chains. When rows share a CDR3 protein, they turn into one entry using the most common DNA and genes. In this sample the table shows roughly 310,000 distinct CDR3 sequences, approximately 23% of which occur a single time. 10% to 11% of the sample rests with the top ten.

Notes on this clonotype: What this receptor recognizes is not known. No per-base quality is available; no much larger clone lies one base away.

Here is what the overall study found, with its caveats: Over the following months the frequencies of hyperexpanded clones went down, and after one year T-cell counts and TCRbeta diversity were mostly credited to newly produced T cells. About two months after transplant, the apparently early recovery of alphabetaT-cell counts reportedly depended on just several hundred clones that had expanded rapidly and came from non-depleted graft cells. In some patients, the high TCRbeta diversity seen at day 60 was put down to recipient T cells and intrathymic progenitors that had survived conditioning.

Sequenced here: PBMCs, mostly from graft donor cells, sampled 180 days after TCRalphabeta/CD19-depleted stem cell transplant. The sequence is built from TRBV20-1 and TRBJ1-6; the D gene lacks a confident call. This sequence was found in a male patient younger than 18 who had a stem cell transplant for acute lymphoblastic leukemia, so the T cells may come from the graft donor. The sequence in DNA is TGCAGTGCTAGCCGAACCGGCCCAAGAGTGGGTTCACCCCTCCACTTT. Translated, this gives CSASRTGPRVGSPLHF.